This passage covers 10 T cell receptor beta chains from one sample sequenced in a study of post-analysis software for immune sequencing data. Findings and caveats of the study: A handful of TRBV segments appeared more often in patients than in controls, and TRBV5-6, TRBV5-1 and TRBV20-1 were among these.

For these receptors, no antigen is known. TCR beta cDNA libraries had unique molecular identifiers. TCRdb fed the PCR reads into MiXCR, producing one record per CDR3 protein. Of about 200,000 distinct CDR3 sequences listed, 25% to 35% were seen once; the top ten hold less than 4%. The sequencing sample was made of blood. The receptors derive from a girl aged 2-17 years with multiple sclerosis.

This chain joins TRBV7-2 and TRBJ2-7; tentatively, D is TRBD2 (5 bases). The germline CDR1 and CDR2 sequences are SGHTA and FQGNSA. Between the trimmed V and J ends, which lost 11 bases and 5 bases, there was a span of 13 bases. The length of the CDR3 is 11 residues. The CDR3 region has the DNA TGTGCCGCGGGTGGCTTCGACGAGCAGTACTTC. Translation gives CAAGGFDEQYF.

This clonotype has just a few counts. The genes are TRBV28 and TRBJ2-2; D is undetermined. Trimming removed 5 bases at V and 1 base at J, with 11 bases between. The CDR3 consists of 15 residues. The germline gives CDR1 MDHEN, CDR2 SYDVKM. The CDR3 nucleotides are TGTGCCAGCAGTACCCCCTTGGAGAACACCGGGGAGCTGTTTTTT. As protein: CASSTPLENTGELFF.

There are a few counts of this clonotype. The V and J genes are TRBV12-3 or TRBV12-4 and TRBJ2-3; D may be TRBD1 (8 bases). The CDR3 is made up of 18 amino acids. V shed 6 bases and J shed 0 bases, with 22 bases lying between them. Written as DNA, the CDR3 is TGTGCCAGCAGCCCGGGAGGACAGGGCCGAAGGAGCACAGATACGCAGTATTTT. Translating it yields CASSPGGQGRRSTDTQYF.

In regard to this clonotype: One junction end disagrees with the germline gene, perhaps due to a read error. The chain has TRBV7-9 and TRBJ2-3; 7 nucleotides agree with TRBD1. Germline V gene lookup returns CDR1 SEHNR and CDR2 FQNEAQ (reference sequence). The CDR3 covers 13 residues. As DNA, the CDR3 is TGTGCCAACAGACCCGGGACAGACTACGAGCAGTATTTC. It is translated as CANRPGTDYEQYF.

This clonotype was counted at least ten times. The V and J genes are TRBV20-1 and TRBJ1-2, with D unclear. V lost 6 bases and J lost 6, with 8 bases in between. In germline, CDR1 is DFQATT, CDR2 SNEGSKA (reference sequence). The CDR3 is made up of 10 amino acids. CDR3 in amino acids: CSAAEDGYTF. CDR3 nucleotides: TGCAGTGCGGCGGAGGATGGCTACACCTTC.

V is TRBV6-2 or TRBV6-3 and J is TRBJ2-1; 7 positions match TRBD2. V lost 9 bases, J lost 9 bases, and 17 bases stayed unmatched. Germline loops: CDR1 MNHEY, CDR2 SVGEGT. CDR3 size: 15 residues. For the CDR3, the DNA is TGTGCCAGTAGCCCCTTCGGGGGGTTTTATTTTGAGCAGTTCTTC. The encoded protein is CASSPFGGFYFEQFF.

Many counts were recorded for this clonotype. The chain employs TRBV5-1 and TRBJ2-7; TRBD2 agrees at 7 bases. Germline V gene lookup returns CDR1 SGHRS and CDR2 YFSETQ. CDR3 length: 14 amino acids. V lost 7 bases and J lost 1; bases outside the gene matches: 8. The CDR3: CASSRGYGSYEQYF. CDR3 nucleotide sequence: TGCGCCAGCTCGCGGGGGTACGGTTCCTACGAGCAGTACTTC.

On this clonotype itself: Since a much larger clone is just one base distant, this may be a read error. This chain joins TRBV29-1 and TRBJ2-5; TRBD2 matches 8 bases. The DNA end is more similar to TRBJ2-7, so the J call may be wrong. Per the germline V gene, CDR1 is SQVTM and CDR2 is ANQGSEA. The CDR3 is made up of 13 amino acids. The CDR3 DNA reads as TGCAGCGTTGAGAGCGGGAGAGTGAGCGAGCAGTACTTC. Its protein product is CSVESGRVSEQYF.

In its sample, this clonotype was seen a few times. CDR3 coding DNA: TGTGCCAGCAGCTCCCCGGGACGCTGGAACACTGAAGCTTTCTTT. It translates to CASSSPGRWNTEAFF. The chain has TRBV7-3 and TRBJ1-1; D is perhaps TRBD1 (5 bases). V was pared by 4 bases and J by 1 base, with 13 bases between. CDR1 SGHTA and CDR2 FQGTGA come from the germline V gene. The CDR3 spans 15 residues. The variable domain in full, completed from reference TRBV7-3 and TRBJ1-1, reads GAGVSQTPSNKVTEKGKYVELRCDPISGHTALYWYRQSLGQGPEFLIYFQGTGAADDSGLPNDRFFAVRPEGSVSTLKIQRTERGDSAVYLCASSSPGRWNTEAFFGQGTRLTVV.

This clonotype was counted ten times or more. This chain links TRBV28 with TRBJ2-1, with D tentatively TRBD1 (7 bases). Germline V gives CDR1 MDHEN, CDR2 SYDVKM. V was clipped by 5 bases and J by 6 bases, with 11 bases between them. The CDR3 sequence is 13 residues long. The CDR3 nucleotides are TGTGCCAGCAGTCTGCAGGGGGGCAATGAGCAGTTCTTC. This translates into CASSLQGGNEQFF.